This T cell receptor beta chain was found in a study of blood T cells in healthy people across ages (dated by TCRdb to 2013 to 2016). For context, the study as a whole: In model experiments, template switching captured roughly one uniquely barcoded TCR beta cDNA molecule for every two T cells. Two additional independent replicas of 1 million unique cDNA reads from the same blood draw were analyzed for two donors (one aged 18 to 30 and one aged 80 or older). The donors were divided into four age groups: young (average about 16 years), middle-aged (about 39), aged (approximately 62) and long-lived (about 84). Age-related changes in TCR beta repertoire diversity were measured in the study by deep sequencing normalized with unique cDNA molecular identifiers. To avoid experimental bias, donors of different ages were randomly spread across the sequencing lanes. Study-wide conclusions, independent of this receptor: Bulk unsorted PBMC profiling prevented conclusive comparison of naive and antigen-experienced compartments. Total diversity estimates from one million sequenced T cells were considered lower bounds and underestimates. Observed TCR beta diversity per million T cells fell roughly linearly with age, and a significant reduction was already apparent by age around 39. Because donor CMV infection status was unknown, age-related changes in expanded clonotypes were potentially confounded. Observed TCR beta diversity correlated strongly with the percentage of naive T cells measured by flow cytometry. Compared with the aged group, more naive CD4+ T cells, fewer expanded clones and increased TCR diversity were shown by the long-lived group, suggesting age selection.

From V the trimming removes 6 bases and from J it removes 0 bases, while the gene matches leave 5 bases of the junction unaccounted for. The germline V gene provides CDR1 SQVTM and CDR2 ANQGSEA. Taken from cysteine to phenylalanine, the CDR3 has 14 residues. Only the CDR3 region is kept as DNA, spanning 42 bases read in frame from base 1. Library construction relied on 5' RACE. The sample was run on an Illumina HiSeq 2500. The second PCR ran for about 6 to 11 cycles and used a J-beta primer mix along with a sample-barcoded 5' primer. A template-switch 5' adaptor carrying 12 random nucleotides introduced a unique molecular identifier onto each TCR beta cDNA molecule. At least 2.5 million CDR3-containing paired-end reads were obtained from each sample. All of the RNA was converted into first-strand cDNA using the Mint cDNA synthesis kit, with a TRBC-specific oligonucleotide serving as the primer. Following uracil-DNA glycosylase treatment, all cDNA underwent a first 18-cycle PCR with the universal primers M1SS and BC2_uni_R. The paper's data handling went like this. Normalization of each sample was performed by random selection of 1 million high-quality reads, each carrying a distinct molecular identifier. Instead of being binned into consensus sequences, reads that shared molecular identifiers were thrown out. MiTCR, run with a Q25 quality threshold and the strictest error-elimination algorithm, handled CDR3 identification, clonotype clustering and error correction. A nonparametric unseen species model with Euler transformation was used to estimate lower-bound total TCR beta diversity. Using fastp at Q25 and MiXCR, TCRdb reprocessed the public reads and kept productive beta chains. Rows matching on CDR3 protein sequence are summarized as one entry with the most common DNA and genes. The V and J calls were determined by TCRdb, not by the authors. The table for this sample lists just over 1 million distinct CDR3 sequences; more than 40% of them were counted only once. 15% to 20% of the sample rests with the top ten.

Systemically healthy Caucasian individuals from Russia, about 38 in total and aged about 6 to 95 years, were included as donors. Approximately 9 milliliters of peripheral blood were collected from each donor into EDTA-treated Vacutainer tubes. PBMCs were isolated by Ficoll-Paque density-gradient centrifugation, with at least 6 million obtained per sample. Total RNA was extracted from PBMCs with Trizol reagent, with at least 6 micrograms obtained per sample. Naive CD45RAhigh/CD27high T cell percentages were measured by flow cytometry on a PBMC aliquot from every donor. With regard to this clonotype: No cognate antigen has been identified for it. One base away there is no much larger clone; base qualities are not given.

The chain joins TRBV29-1 to TRBJ2-4, with 7 bases matching TRBD2. This clonotype originated in a woman aged 55-70 years in good health. The sample comprised blood. The DNA sequence follows: TGCAGCGTCGTTAGCGGGTTAGCCAAAAACATTCAGTACTTC. Translation gives CSVVSGLAKNIQYF.